This T cell receptor beta chain was sequenced in a study of blood T cell repertoires in COVID-19. As for the study in general: Sites in the United States, Italy and Spain provided acute and convalescent COVID-19 samples. PBMCs, B-cell-depleted T cells, or T cells were the source of the cDNA or gDNA that made up the material.

The V gene lost 7 bases and the J gene lost 4 bases, with 12 bases spanning the gap. Germline V gene lookup returns CDR1 KGHDR and CDR2 SFDVKD. The CDR3 totals 14 residues. Per the original methods: Reference gene primer amplification gave nucleated cell count estimates. The data were produced by immunoSEQ multiplex PCR, yet TCRdb's version contains in-frame clones alone and is incomplete. The DNA was the basis for D and trimming; V, J and clone size are from that table. The table has more than 150,000 clones, 86% seen once. Material for sequencing was peripheral blood. The TCR originated in a man aged 55-75 years with acute or convalescent COVID-19. The rearrangement links TRBV24-1 to TRBJ2-2, with D tentatively TRBD2 (6 bases). The CDR3, as DNA: TGTGCCACCAGGAACGCCGGGGGCACCGGGGAGCTGTTTTTT. Translation gives CATRNAGGTGELFF.